The following is a TCR beta chain sequence with its context. Which antigen it targets is not known. No much larger clone exists at a distance of one base, and base qualities are not known. CDR1 and CDR2 (SNHLY, FYNNEI) derive from the germline V gene. From the cysteine up to the phenylalanine, the CDR3 has a length of 14 residues. The only DNA kept is the CDR3, 42 bases in frame from the first base. Trimmed from V: 2 bases; trimmed from J: 3 bases; junction bases lacking a gene match: 4. The data belong to a study of cytomegalovirus exposure and HLA in healthy donors (dated by TCRdb to between 2016 and 2019). As for the study more broadly: An earlier analysis of several hundred of the donors reported over 250 Gb of sequence data and about 120 million unique TCR beta sequences obtained from around 170 million T cells. Genome-wide SNP genotypes for about 65% of the 666 donors were used in a later genetic analysis, which treated that subset as a discovery cohort. The study aimed to test whether signatures of past pathogen exposure could be identified by cataloging public T cell receptors. In the later analysis, no new phenotypic data were used to find candidate immune exposures; instead, reliance was placed on TCR beta sequences and their occurrence across donors. To study patterns of TCR occurrence, a later analysis re-analyzed previously published TCR beta repertoires from 666 donors and added high-resolution HLA genotyping. High-throughput TCR immunosequencing, statistical association of individual TCRs with disease status, and machine learning were combined to predict cytomegalovirus infection status. Among about 400 genotyped donors of the cohort, an average of roughly 230,000 unique TCR beta nucleotide sequences was sequenced per donor, of which 15% to 20% were non-productive. Donor age, sex, ethnicity and CMV serostatus were compiled together with the repertoire data. The study used immunosequencing to profile the T cell repertoires of 666 subjects and linked those repertoires to cytomegalovirus serostatus. Roughly 5 DR-DQ haplotypes were handled as single units for association and clustering, since linkage in the cohort was strong. Among the approximately 430 genotyped donors, about 85% belonged to the genetic ancestry cluster associated with self-reported Caucasian donors. About 300 gigabases of sequencing data and around 87 million unique TCR sequences were included in an early release covering 550 to 800 HLA-typed donors. All discovery cohort repertoires had been generated using a single sequencing platform. An earlier analysis of approximately 640 of the donors applied high-throughput TCR beta sequencing to assess whether each TCR beta V gene segment acted as functional or pseudogenic. HLA typing covered class I and class II loci at four-digit resolution. Besides the first cohort of roughly 660 subjects, a separate validation cohort made up of 95 to 150 different subjects was used. Typing coverage differed by locus: A, B, C, DRB1 and DQB1 were typed in roughly 620-630 donors, DQA1 in 500 to 550, DPA1 in 606, and DPB1 in 472. What the study reported, not specific to this receptor: The earlier analysis of 450 to 700 of the donors excluded around 17 rarely observed V segments, including chromosome 9 orphons, because counts were too low. In both the original and validation cohorts, the classifier was reported to diagnose cytomegalovirus status with high specificity and sensitivity. A further reported finding was that TCR beta sequences accurately predicted the HLA-A and HLA-B alleles for most subjects in the first cohort. Most TCR sequences were seen in very few donors, while some public TCRs were found in many individuals. A few of the identified cytomegalovirus-associated TCR beta chains were confirmed in vitro to be specific for cytomegalovirus antigens. This cohort had only TCR beta chains sequenced, and the lack of alpha or paired-chain data limited which features could be detected. According to a later analysis, parvovirus B19, influenza, CMV and Epstein-Barr virus appeared linked to several top co-occurrence clusters. In an earlier analysis of fewer than 750 of the donors, most TCR beta V segments were observed in productive rearrangements about 87% or about 30% of the time, broadly matching IMGT annotations. Strong co-occurrence of HLA alleles, especially DR and DQ, made assigning TCR associations to individual alleles difficult. According to the authors, the approach could potentially be generalized to other disease states and immunological phenotypes. The only immune exposure information available for the cohort was CMV serostatus. Compared with the roughly 600-donor mean, donors in an Asian-associated ancestry cluster had fewer N-insertions in productive TCRs, according to a later genetic analysis. In the study, around 160 TCR beta chains were listed as associated with cytomegalovirus. A later analysis associated around 16,000 TCR beta sequences with specific HLA alleles at a false discovery rate of 0.05. Sequencing depth was assumed to be roughly uniform across donors in the presence/absence analyses, though that assumption may not hold. In a later analysis, the rate of TCR association differed among HLA loci, with DRB1 alleles having the most associated TCRs and HLA-C alleles having the fewest. In a later genetic analysis, a missense DCLRE1C variant was associated with V-gene and J-gene trimming of TCR beta chains, and the association was replicated in an independent cohort. In a later analysis, HLA-associated TCR beta chains showed more clonal expansion and lower generation probabilities than non-associated chains that were equally common. The 87-base-pair reads could not distinguish some IMGT-functional V segments, including TRBV6-2 and TRBV6-3, so those segments were excluded. Linkage disequilibrium might explain the correlated functional status among segregating V segments, but an unknown experimental factor could not be ruled out. HLA typing was unavailable for some donors at each locus, so association tests used only the typed subset. A cluster of highly shared sequence variants was judged likely to represent a technical artifact of the sequencing pipeline. A later analysis found that most CMV-associated TCR beta chains appeared HLA-restricted, with HLA associations seemingly driven largely by CMV exposure.

The library was made by the immunoSEQ multiplex PCR assay. A mixture of 60 forward primers for TCR Vbeta segments and 13 reverse primers for TCR Jbeta segments was used in the multiplex PCR. Amplification of the CDR3 region of rearranged TCR beta genes was performed with a multiplex PCR assay on genomic DNA. The amplified TCR beta libraries were sequenced on the Illumina HiSeq System as 87-base-pair reads. Concerning the study's data processing: A later analysis counted about 80 million unique TCR beta chains across the 666 repertoires, and roughly 11 million of these chains were shared by at least two donors. Raw reads were error-corrected and collapsed into unique sequences with a nearest-neighbor algorithm that merged closely related sequences to remove PCR and sequencing errors. V, D and J gene segments were assigned by aligning CDR3 sequences to IMGT reference sequences. Each retained sequence needed at least a six-nucleotide match to both a V gene segment and a J gene segment. Rearrangements were classified as productive when the CDR3 lacked stop codons and remained in frame with V and J, and all other rearrangements were classified as non-productive. CDR3 was defined according to IMGT convention as the region running from the second conserved V-encoded cysteine to the conserved J-encoded phenylalanine. Sequences without an unambiguous match to a single V gene segment were excluded from the earlier analysis of several hundred of the donors. In an earlier analysis of approximately 610 of the donors, V segments were called functional above 56.7% productive rearrangements and were called segregating when the between-donor standard deviation exceeded 5%. A statistical classification framework was built to diagnose cytomegalovirus status from the catalog of TCR beta chain sequences. In a later analysis, V and J genes were assigned by comparing TCR nucleotide sequences against IMGT/GENE-DB human TR gene sequences. In a later analysis, CDR3 sequences and most-parsimonious VDJ recombination scenarios were assigned using the TCRdist pipeline. In a later analysis, each TCR beta chain was defined by its CDR3 amino acid sequence together with its V-gene family, and reads without a unique V-gene family were excluded. As a way to deal with suspected cross-contamination and a sequencing artifact, a later analysis dropped 500 to 700 nucleotide sequences that were highly shared and had low generation probability. For each public chain, a later analysis derived a clonal expansion index from normalized ranks of inferred template counts within each repertoire. In a later analysis, generation probabilities were computed using a VDJ recombination model fitted to out-of-frame rearrangements, and the results were checked against IGoR. In a later analysis, hypergeometric tests were used to score TCR-TCR, TCR-HLA and TCR-CMV co-occurrence, with a repertoire-size bias correction applied to TCR pairs. A later analysis estimated false discovery rates by permuting HLA or CMV assignments 20 times. In a later analysis, co-occurring TCRs were grouped using DBSCAN, and TCRdist sequence similarity was added for clustering within HLA-allele-positive subsets. Repertoires with fewer than 30,000 or more than 120,000 public chains were left out of co-occurrence clustering, as were a few repertoires with anomalous nucleotide sharing. TCRdb mirrors the immuneACCESS table, restricted to in-frame sequences. Some clones are absent from its copies; in checked studies, under half trace to an unresolved V gene, and the reason for the others is unknown. V and J calls and clone size are those listed in that table; D and trimming were worked out from the DNA. The sample includes 180,000 or so clones, with about 86% observed a single time. Roughly 0.32% of the sample is taken by the ten largest.

In total, about 650 healthy bone marrow donors made up the cohort. All cohort members were sampled while nominally healthy, although unrecorded immune exposures were likely present. The donor tested CMV seronegative, placing the donor among the 350 or so seronegative members of the cohort. Every donor gave a peripheral blood sample, and the peripheral blood mononuclear cells from that sample were used for TCR beta sequencing. Genomic DNA was extracted from the blood cell samples with the Qiagen DNeasy Blood Extraction Kit. Sequencing input: PBMCs. The source is a woman between 25 and 40 years old in good health and CMV-seronegative. The chain is encoded by TRBV2 joined to TRBJ2-7; 7 bases in the middle match TRBD1. CDR3 reads: CASSERTGLYEQYF. The nucleotides read TGTGCCAGCAGTGAAAGGACAGGCCTCTACGAGCAGTACTTC. The reference TRBV2 and TRBJ2-7 proteins fill in what lies around the CDR3, so the full variable domain reads EPEVTQTPSHQVTQMGQEVILRCVPISNHLYFYWYRQILGQKVEFLVSFYNNEISEKSEIFDDQFSVERPDGSNFTLKIRSTKLEDSAMYFCASSERTGLYEQYFGPGTRLTVT.